The T cell receptor beta chain under discussion was sequenced for a study of radiotherapy plus CTLA-4 blockade in lung cancer. Overall study context: Objective responses occurred in roughly a sixth of patients; around 30% had disease control.

TCRdb's copy holds only in-frame clones and misses some; the assay was immunoSEQ multiplex PCR. The sample yields 40,000 to 60,000 clones, roughly 80% seen once. CTLA-4 blockade with ipilimumab, together with focal radiation, was given to patients with chemo-refractory metastatic non-small-cell lung cancer. Study conclusions and caveats: After treatment with radiotherapy plus ipilimumab, TCR clones that came from the tumor expanded in blood. Early clone dynamics of blood T cells, plus interferon-beta, reportedly predicted response best.

As regards this clone: Antigen specificity is unknown.

V lost 8 bases to trimming and J lost 7 bases; unmatched junction nucleotides: 11. Per germline, CDR1 MDHEN and CDR2 SYDVKM. There are 15 residues in the CDR3. The sequenced sample was peripheral blood, obtained from a patient treated with radiotherapy plus ipilimumab. The rearrangement uses TRBV28 and TRBJ1-6; 7 bases line up with TRBD1. This sequence originates from a human donor with non-small cell lung cancer who had stable disease on radiotherapy plus ipilimumab. As DNA, the CDR3 is TGTGCCAGCGCGTCCGGACAGGCGCTAAATTCACCCCTCCACTTT. It is translated as CASASGQALNSPLHF.